The 25 T cell receptor beta chains below come from one sample, sequenced in a study of blood T cell repertoires in COVID-19. Produced via immunoSEQ multiplex PCR; TCRdb's table is partial and in-frame only. Found here are more than 70,000 clones, 75% to 95% of them singletons; the top ten hold around 4%. Sequenced: peripheral blood. These receptors came from a woman between 50 and 59 years old in a cohort sampled during active COVID-19.

This chain uses TRBV12-3 or TRBV12-4 with TRBJ1-2; D is undetermined. Trimming took 8 bases from V and 1 from J, leaving 8 bases between them. The CDR3 is made up of 12 amino acids. The CDR3 region has the DNA TGTGCCAGCGGGGAGGTTAACTATGGCTACACCTTC. This sequence encodes CASGEVNYGYTF.

The gene calls are TRBV27 and TRBJ1-4; 10 bases match TRBD1. With V trimmed by 5 bases and J by 3 bases, 9 bases remained unmatched. CDR1 is MNHEY and CDR2 is SMNVEV in the germline V gene (reference sequence). The CDR3 spans 17 residues. The CDR3, as DNA: TGTGCCAGCAGTATACGGACAGGGGGAGGGGCTAATGAAAAACTGTTTTTT. It codes for CASSIRTGGGANEKLFF.

This chain uses TRBV3-1 (or the pseudogene TRBV3-2) with TRBJ2-1, with 10 bases identical to TRBD1. Germline assignment: CDR1 LGHDT and CDR2 YNNKEL (reference sequence). The CDR3 spans 14 residues. Germline trimming cut 7 bases from V and 8 bases from J; bases unmatched to any gene: 8. Here the CDR3 reads CASNPGTGAYEQFF. In nucleotides, the CDR3 is TGTGCCAGCAACCCCGGGACAGGGGCCTATGAGCAGTTCTTC.

The rearrangement uses TRBV2 and TRBJ2-5; TRBD2 might be the D (6 bases). Germline lookup yields CDR1 SNHLY and CDR2 FYNNEI. Trimming took 1 base from V and 5 from J, leaving 11 bases between them. This CDR3 has 14 amino acids. The CDR3 DNA sequence: TGTGCCAGCAGTGAAGGGTGGAGGGCGGAGACCCAGTACTTC. This encodes CASSEGWRAETQYF.

This rearrangement joins TRBV15 to TRBJ2-7; the match to TRBD2 covers 8 bases. The CDR3 extends over 16 amino acids. Germline V gene data show CDR1 as LNHNV and CDR2 as YYDKDF (reference sequence). With V trimmed by 0 bases and J by 5 bases, 9 bases remained unmatched. Here the CDR3 DNA reads TGTGCCACCAGCAGAGATAACAGCGGGAGATCCCACGAGCAGTACTTC. Amino acid sequence: CATSRDNSGRSHEQYF.

This chain connects TRBV7-9 to TRBJ2-5, with TRBD2 identical over 12 bases. Germline V gene data show CDR1 as SEHNR and CDR2 as FQNEAQ (reference sequence). The CDR3 is made up of 14 amino acids. Trimming at V came to 6 bases and at J to 4 bases, leaving 3 bases not matched to a gene. The CDR3 nucleotides read TGTGCCAGCAGGGCTAGCGGGAGGGGAGAGACCCAGTACTTC. Translating gives CASRASGRGETQYF.

The rearrangement links TRBV28 to TRBJ1-3; 8 bases match TRBD1. CDR3 length equals 15 residues. With V trimmed by 5 bases and J by 1 base, 4 bases remained unmatched. CDR1 MDHEN and CDR2 SYDVKM come from the germline V gene. CDR3: CASSETGGSGNTIYF. The CDR3 region has the DNA TGTGCCAGCAGTGAAACAGGGGGATCTGGAAACACCATATATTTT. Full variable domain (missing parts from reference TRBV28 and TRBJ1-3): DVKVTQSSRYLVKRTGEKVFLECVQDMDHENMFWYRQDPGLGLRLIYFSYDVKMKEKGDIPEGYSVSREKKERFSLILESASTNQTSMYLCASSETGGSGNTIYFGEGSWLTVV.

This chain links TRBV19 with TRBJ2-7; 8 bases map to TRBD2. J was trimmed by 2 bases and V by 6 bases; bases with no gene match: 9. The CDR3 consists of 15 residues. Germline assignment: CDR1 LNHDA and CDR2 SQIVND (reference sequence). DNA for the CDR3: TGTGCCAGTAGGCCCTCGACTAGCGCCGCCTACGAGCAGTACTTC. Amino acid sequence: CASRPSTSAAYEQYF.

The chain employs TRBV11-2 and TRBJ2-1; 8 positions agree with TRBD2. With V trimmed by 5 bases and J by 9 bases, 12 bases remained unmatched. CDR3 length: 15 amino acids. Per germline, CDR1 SGHAT and CDR2 FQNNGV. This CDR3 reads CASSLQPGLEGEQFF. DNA for the CDR3: TGTGCCAGCAGCCTACAACCGGGACTAGAGGGTGAGCAGTTCTTC.

This clone has only one observation. The chain recombines TRBV11-1 with TRBJ2-1, with a weak D call TRBD2 (6 bases). The CDR3 extends over 13 amino acids. V lost 4 bases, J lost 10 bases, and 14 bases lay in between. Germline values: CDR1 SGHAT, CDR2 FQDESV (reference sequence). This chain's CDR3 is CASSSGLRGEQFF. In DNA, the CDR3 is TGTGCCAGCAGCTCGGGACTTCGGGGGGAGCAGTTCTTC.

V gene TRBV5-1 combines with J gene TRBJ1-4, with 7 bases lining up with TRBD1. V shed 2 bases, J shed 12 bases, and the junction held 16 bases outside the gene matches. The V gene's germline CDR1 is SGHRS and CDR2 YFSETQ. This CDR3 contains 16 residues. CDR3 sequence: CASSFTTGEHPRELFF. CDR3 in DNA: TGCGCCAGCAGCTTCACCACAGGGGAGCACCCCCGGGAACTGTTTTTT.

This rearrangement joins TRBV5-4 to TRBJ2-7, with D tentatively TRBD2 (6 bases). The germline V and J ends were trimmed by 6 bases and 4 bases, with 11 bases remaining between them. CDR3 length: 12 residues. Germline values: CDR1 SGHNT, CDR2 YYREEE (reference sequence). The DNA of the CDR3 is TGTGCCAGCACCCCGACTAGTTACGAGCAGTACTTC. It is translated as CASTPTSYEQYF. Filled out from reference TRBV5-4 and TRBJ2-7, the complete variable domain reads ETGVTQSPTHLIKTRGQQVTLRCSSQSGHNTVSWYQQALGQGPQFIFQYYREEENGRGNFPPRFSGLQFPNYSSELNVNALELDDSALYLCASTPTSYEQYFGPGTRLTVT.

A note on this clone: The sample has other DNA sequences that encode this CDR3 too. The chain joins TRBV5-1 to TRBJ1-2, with D perhaps TRBD1 (6 bases). V was shortened by 0 bases and J by 4 bases, with 10 bases between the two germline ends. In germline, CDR1 is SGHRS, CDR2 YFSETQ. The CDR3 is made up of 14 amino acids. The CDR3 spells CASSLEGVGYGYTF. The CDR3 nucleotides are TGCGCCAGCAGCTTGGAGGGGGTGGGCTATGGCTACACCTTC.

The V call is TRBV11-2, the J call TRBJ2-7, with TRBD1 as a possible D gene (5 bases). Germline values: CDR1 SGHAT, CDR2 FQNNGV. Between the trimmed V and J ends, which lost 8 bases and 2 bases, there was a span of 10 bases. The CDR3 covers 12 residues. CDR3 residues: CASRRVAYEQYF. CDR3 coding DNA: TGTGCCAGCCGCAGGGTAGCCTACGAGCAGTACTTC.

V gene TRBV7-2 combines with J gene TRBJ1-1; 8 bases are a match to TRBD1. Germline V gene data show CDR1 as SGHTA and CDR2 as FQGNSA. The J segment lost 5 bases and the V segment lost 3 bases, leaving 5 bases of the junction unmatched. This CDR3 is 14 amino acids long. The CDR3 DNA follows: TGTGCCAGCAGCTTCGGGACAGGCGGGACTGAAGCTTTCTTT. It yields the protein CASSFGTGGTEAFF.

This clone showed up just once. V is TRBV5-4 and J is TRBJ2-5; D may be TRBD2 (5 bases). V lost 4 bases, J lost 2 bases, and 12 bases lay in between. The CDR3 is 14 residues long. Germline CDR1 SGHNT, CDR2 YYREEE (reference sequence). This chain's CDR3 is CASSPRTGQETQYF. CDR3 bases: TGTGCCAGCAGCCCCCGGACGGGGCAAGAGACCCAGTACTTC. Supplemented by reference TRBV5-4 and TRBJ2-5, the full variable domain reads ETGVTQSPTHLIKTRGQQVTLRCSSQSGHNTVSWYQQALGQGPQFIFQYYREEENGRGNFPPRFSGLQFPNYSSELNVNALELDDSALYLCASSPRTGQETQYFGPGTRLLVL.

The rearrangement links TRBV2 to TRBJ2-3; 8 nucleotides align to TRBD1. There are 16 residues in the CDR3. CDR1 and CDR2 (germline): SNHLY, FYNNEI. The V segment lost 6 bases and the J segment 5 bases; nucleotides outside the gene matches: 13. Here the CDR3 DNA reads TGTGCCAGCAGGGGCCCCGGGACAGGTAAAGAAGATACGCAGTATTTT. The encoded protein is CASRGPGTGKEDTQYF.

This sequence joins TRBV20-1 and TRBJ1-1; D unclear. Between the trimmed V and J ends, which lost 6 bases and 5 bases, there was a span of 10 bases. The CDR3 is made up of 11 amino acids. Germline values: CDR1 DFQATT, CDR2 SNEGSKA (reference sequence). The CDR3 DNA reads TGCAGTGCCGAGGCCCCGACTGAAGCTTTCTTT. Protein sequence: CSAEAPTEAFF.

The V gene is TRBV10-3, the J gene TRBJ1-1; 8 bases map to TRBD1. Trimming took 10 bases from V and 6 from J; bases not matched to a gene: 10. Per germline, CDR1 ENHRY and CDR2 SYGVKD. The CDR3 is made up of 13 amino acids. The CDR3 protein is CATMGQVVPEAFF. CDR3 nucleotides: TGTGCCACTATGGGACAGGTTGTACCTGAAGCTTTCTTT.

The count of this clone is one. This chain uses TRBV4-1 with TRBJ1-5; TRBD1 aligns across 8 bases. The CDR3 consists of 14 residues. V shed 4 bases and J 4 bases; nucleotides not matched to a gene: 3. Germline V gene sequence: CDR1 MGHRA, CDR2 YSYEKL. The CDR3 region is CASSRDRGNQPQHF. In DNA form, the CDR3 reads TGCGCCAGCAGCCGAGACAGGGGTAATCAGCCCCAGCATTTT.

The V and J genes are TRBV6-5 and TRBJ2-3; 9 nucleotides align to TRBD1. Germline CDR1 reads MNHEY; CDR2 reads SVGAGI. This CDR3 has 15 residues. V lost 10 bases and J lost 3; bases outside the gene matches: 11. The DNA for the CDR3 is TGTGCCACCCACCTTGGGACAGGGCTAACAGATACGCAGTATTTT. Translated, it gives CATHLGTGLTDTQYF.

V gene TRBV28 combines with J gene TRBJ2-7; D perhaps matches TRBD2 (6 bases). The CDR3 runs 15 residues. V shed 6 bases and J shed 3 bases, with 18 bases lying between them. CDR1 is MDHEN and CDR2 is SYDVKM in the germline V gene. In DNA form, the CDR3 reads TGTGCCAGCAGCCCTGGGGGGAGGTGGAACTACGAGCAGTACTTC. This sequence encodes CASSPGGRWNYEQYF.

The rearrangement joins TRBV7-3 to TRBJ2-7, with D possibly matching TRBD1 (5 bases). V dropped 4 bases and J dropped 6 bases, with 13 bases sitting between them. Germline V lookup: CDR1 SGHTA, CDR2 FQGTGA. This CDR3 comprises 13 residues. CDR3 residues: CASSSHPQGEQYF. The CDR3 DNA follows: TGTGCCAGCAGCTCCCATCCCCAGGGCGAGCAGTACTTC.

This clone has only a few counts. This chain links TRBV5-4 with TRBJ2-2; 8 nucleotides agree with TRBD1. The CDR3 contains 15 residues. V gave up 4 bases and J gave up 1 base; unmatched junction bases: 3. The germline gives CDR1 SGHNT, CDR2 YYREEE (reference sequence). CDR3: CASSVQGVNTGELFF. The CDR3 DNA sequence: TGTGCCAGCAGCGTACAGGGGGTGAACACCGGGGAGCTGTTTTTT.

The chain combines TRBV4-1 with TRBJ1-2, with D perhaps matching TRBD1 (6 bases). The germline CDR1 and CDR2 sequences are MGHRA and YSYEKL. The CDR3 has 15 residues. V was pared by 5 bases and J by 4 bases, with 17 bases between. The CDR3 DNA reads as TGCGCCAGCAGCGGTAAGGGGGGGGCGGTCTATGGCTACACCTTC. As protein: CASSGKGGAVYGYTF.